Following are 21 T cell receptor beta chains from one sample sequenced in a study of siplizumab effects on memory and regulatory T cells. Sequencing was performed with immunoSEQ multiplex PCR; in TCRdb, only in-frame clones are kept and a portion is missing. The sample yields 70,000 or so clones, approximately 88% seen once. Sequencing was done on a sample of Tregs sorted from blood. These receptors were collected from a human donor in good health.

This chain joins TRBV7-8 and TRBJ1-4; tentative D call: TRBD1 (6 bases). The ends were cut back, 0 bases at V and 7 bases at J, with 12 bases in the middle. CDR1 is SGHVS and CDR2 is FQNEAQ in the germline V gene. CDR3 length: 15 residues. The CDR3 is CASSLARGPVEKLFF. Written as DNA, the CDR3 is TGTGCCAGCAGCTTAGCGCGGGGGCCGGTTGAAAAACTGTTTTTT. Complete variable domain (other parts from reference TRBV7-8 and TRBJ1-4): GAGVSQSPRYKVAKRGQDVALRCDPISGHVSLFWYQQALGQGPEFLTYFQNEAQLDKSGLPSDRFFAERPEGSVSTLKIQRTQQEDSAVYLCASSLARGPVEKLFFGSGTQLSVL.

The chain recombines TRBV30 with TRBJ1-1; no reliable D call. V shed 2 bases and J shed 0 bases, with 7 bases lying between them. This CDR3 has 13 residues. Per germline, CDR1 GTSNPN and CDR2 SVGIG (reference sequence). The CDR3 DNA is TGTGCCTGGAGTCTGAAGATGAACACTGAAGCTTTCTTT. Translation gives CAWSLKMNTEAFF. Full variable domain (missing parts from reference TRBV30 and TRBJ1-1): SQTIHQWPATLVQPVGSPLSLECTVEGTSNPNLYWYRQAAGRGLQLLFYSVGIGQISSEVPQNLSASRPQDRQFILSSKKLLLSDSGFYLCAWSLKMNTEAFFGQGTRLTVV.

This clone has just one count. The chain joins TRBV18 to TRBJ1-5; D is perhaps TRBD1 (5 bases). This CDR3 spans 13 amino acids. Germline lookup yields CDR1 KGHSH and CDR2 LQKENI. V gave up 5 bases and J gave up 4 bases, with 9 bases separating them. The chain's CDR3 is CASSRGSNQPQHF. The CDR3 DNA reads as TGTGCCAGCTCAAGGGGTTCGAATCAGCCCCAGCATTTT.

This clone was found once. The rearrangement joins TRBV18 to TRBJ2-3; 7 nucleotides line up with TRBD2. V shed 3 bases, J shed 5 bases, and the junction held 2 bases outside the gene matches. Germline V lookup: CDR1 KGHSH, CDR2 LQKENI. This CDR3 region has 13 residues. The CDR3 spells CASSPGGRDTQYF. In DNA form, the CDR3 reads TGTGCCAGCTCACCCGGGGGGAGAGATACGCAGTATTTT. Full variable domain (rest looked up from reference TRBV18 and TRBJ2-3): NAGVMQNPRHLVRRRGQEARLRCSPMKGHSHVYWYRQLPEEGLKFMVYLQKENIIDESGMPKERFSAEFPKEGPSILRIQQVVRGDSAAYFCASSPGGRDTQYFGPGTRLTVL.

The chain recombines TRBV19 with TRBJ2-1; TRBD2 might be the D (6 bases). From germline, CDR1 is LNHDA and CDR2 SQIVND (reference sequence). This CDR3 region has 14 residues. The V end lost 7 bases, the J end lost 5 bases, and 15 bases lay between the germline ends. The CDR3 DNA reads TGTGCCAGTAAGTTGGGAGGTCCCGACAATGAGCAGTTCTTC. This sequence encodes CASKLGGPDNEQFF.

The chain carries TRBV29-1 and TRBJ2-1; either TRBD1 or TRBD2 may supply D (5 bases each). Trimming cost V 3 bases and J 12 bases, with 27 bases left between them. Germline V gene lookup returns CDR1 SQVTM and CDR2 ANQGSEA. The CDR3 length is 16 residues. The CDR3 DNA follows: TGCAGCGTTGACAAATTGGGGGACGGAAGGCCTATTGGGCAGTTCTTC. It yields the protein CSVDKLGDGRPIGQFF.

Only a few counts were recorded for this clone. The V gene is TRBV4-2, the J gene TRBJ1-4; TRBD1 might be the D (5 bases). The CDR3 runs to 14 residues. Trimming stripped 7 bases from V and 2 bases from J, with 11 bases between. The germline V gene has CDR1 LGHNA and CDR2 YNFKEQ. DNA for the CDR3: TGTGCCAGCAACTCCGGGACCACTAATGAAAAACTGTTTTTT. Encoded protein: CASNSGTTNEKLFF.

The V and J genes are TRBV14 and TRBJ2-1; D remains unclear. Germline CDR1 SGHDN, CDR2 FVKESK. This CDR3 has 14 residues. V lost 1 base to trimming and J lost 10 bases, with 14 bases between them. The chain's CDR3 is CASSQVGYGREQFF. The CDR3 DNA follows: TGTGCCAGCAGCCAAGTCGGGTACGGCCGGGAGCAGTTCTTC. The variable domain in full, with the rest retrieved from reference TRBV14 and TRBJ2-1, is EAGVTQFPSHSVIEKGQTVTLRCDPISGHDNLYWYRRVMGKEIKFLLHFVKESKQDESGMPNNRFLAERTGGTYSTLKVQPAELEDSGVYFCASSQVGYGREQFFGPGTRLTVL.

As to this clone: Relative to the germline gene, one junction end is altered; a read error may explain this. CDR3 loop: CASSLDGRNTEAFF. CDR3 DNA: TGTGCCAGCAGCCTAGACGGGAGGAACACTGAAGCTTTCTTT. V is TRBV11-3 and J is TRBJ1-1; no clear D gene. Germline assignment: CDR1 SGHNT and CDR2 YENEEA. CDR3 size: 14 residues.

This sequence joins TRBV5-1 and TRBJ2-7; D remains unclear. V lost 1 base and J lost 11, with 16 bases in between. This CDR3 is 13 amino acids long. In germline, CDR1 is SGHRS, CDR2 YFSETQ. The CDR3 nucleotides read TGCGCCAGCAGCTTGCGCAGGCAGGACGAAAAGTACTTC. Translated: CASSLRRQDEKYF. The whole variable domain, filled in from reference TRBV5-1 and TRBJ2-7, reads KAGVTQTPRYLIKTRGQQVTLSCSPISGHRSVSWYQQTPGQGLQFLFEYFSETQRNKGNFPGRFSGRQFSNSRSEMNVSTLELGDSALYLCASSLRRQDEKYFGPGTRLTVT.

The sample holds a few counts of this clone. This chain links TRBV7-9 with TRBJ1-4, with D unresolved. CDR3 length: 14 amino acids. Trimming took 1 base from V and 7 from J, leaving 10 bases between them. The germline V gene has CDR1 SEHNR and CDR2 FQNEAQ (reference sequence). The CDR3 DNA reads TGTGCCAGCAGCTTAGGGAGGGCAGGTGAAAAACTGTTTTTT. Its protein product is CASSLGRAGEKLFF.

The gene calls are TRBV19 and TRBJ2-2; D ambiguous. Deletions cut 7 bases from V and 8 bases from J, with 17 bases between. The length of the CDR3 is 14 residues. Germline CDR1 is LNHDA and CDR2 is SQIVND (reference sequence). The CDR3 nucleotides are TGTGCCAGTACTCCCGGGCCTAGGCTAGGGGAGCTGTTTTTT. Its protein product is CASTPGPRLGELFF.

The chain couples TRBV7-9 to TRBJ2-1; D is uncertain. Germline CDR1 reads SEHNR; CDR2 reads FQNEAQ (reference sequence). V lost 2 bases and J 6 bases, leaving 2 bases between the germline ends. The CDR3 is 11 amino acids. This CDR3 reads CASSLSNEQFF. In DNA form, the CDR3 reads TGTGCCAGCAGCTTATCCAATGAGCAGTTCTTC. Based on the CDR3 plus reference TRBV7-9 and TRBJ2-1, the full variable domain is DTGVSQNPRHKITKRGQNVTFRCDPISEHNRLYWYRQTLGQGPEFLTYFQNEAQLEKSRLLSDRFSAERPKGSFSTLEIQRTEQGDSAMYLCASSLSNEQFFGPGTRLTVL.

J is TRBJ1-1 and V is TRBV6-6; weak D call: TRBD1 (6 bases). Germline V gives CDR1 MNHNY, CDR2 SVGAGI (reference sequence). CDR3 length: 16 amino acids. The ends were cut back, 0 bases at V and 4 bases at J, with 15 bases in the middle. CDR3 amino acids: CASSYSIWGLSTEAFF. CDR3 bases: TGTGCCAGCAGTTACTCGATTTGGGGGCTTAGCACTGAAGCTTTCTTT.

This CDR3 reads CASSLAGGSRTQYF. For the CDR3, the DNA is TGTGCCAGCAGCTTGGCGGGGGGATCTAGGACCCAGTACTTC. The chain employs TRBV5-4 and TRBJ2-5; 7 bases align to TRBD2. The trim removed 0 bases at V and 7 bases at J, leaving 6 bases unmatched. The CDR3 extends over 14 amino acids. The germline gives CDR1 SGHNT, CDR2 YYREEE (reference sequence).

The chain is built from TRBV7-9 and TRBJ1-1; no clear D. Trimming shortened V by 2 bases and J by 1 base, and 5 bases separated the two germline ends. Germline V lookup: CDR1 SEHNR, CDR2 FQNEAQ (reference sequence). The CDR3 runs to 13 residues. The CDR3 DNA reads TGTGCCAGCAGCTTAATTAGGAACACTGAAGCTTTCTTT. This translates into CASSLIRNTEAFF.

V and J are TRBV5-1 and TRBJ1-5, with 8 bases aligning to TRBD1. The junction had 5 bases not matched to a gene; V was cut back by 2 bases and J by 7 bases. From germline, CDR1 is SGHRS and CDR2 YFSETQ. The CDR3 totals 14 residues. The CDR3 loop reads CASSLGQGQQPQHF. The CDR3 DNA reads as TGCGCCAGCAGCTTAGGACAGGGCCAACAGCCCCAGCATTTT.

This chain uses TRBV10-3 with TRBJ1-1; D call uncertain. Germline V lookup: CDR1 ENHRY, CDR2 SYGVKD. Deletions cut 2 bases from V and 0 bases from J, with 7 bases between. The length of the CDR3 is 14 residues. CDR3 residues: CAISEGTVNTEAFF. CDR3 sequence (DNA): TGTGCCATCAGTGAGGGAACAGTGAACACTGAAGCTTTCTTT.

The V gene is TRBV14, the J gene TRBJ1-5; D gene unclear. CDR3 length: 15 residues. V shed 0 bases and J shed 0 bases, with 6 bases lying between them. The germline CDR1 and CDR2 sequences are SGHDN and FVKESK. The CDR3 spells CASSQDPPSNQPQHF. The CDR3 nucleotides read TGTGCCAGCAGCCAAGATCCCCCTAGCAATCAGCCCCAGCATTTT.

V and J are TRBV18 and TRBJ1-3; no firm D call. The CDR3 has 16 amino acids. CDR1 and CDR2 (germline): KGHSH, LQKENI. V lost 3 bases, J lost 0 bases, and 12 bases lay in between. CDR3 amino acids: CASSPGRPVSGNTIYF. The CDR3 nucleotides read TGTGCCAGCTCACCCGGGCGGCCAGTCTCTGGAAACACCATATATTTT.

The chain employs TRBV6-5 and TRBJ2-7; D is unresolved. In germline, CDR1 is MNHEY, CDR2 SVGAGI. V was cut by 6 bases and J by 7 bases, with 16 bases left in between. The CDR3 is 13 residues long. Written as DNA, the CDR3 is TGTGCCAGCAGGACCCTGACGATGAGGGAGCAGTACTTC. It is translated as CASRTLTMREQYF.